The 16 T cell receptor beta chains below come from one sample, sequenced in a study of blood T cell repertoires in COVID-19. Assay used: immunoSEQ multiplex PCR; TCRdb lists only in-frame clones, some missing. The sample shows 200,000 to 250,000 clones, around nine tenths of them seen only once. The sequenced material came from PBMCs or T cells enriched from blood (not recorded which). The receptors originated from a woman younger than 30 who had recovered from COVID-19.

The V and J genes are TRBV7-3 and TRBJ2-1; TRBD2 agrees at 11 bases. Germline V gene lookup returns CDR1 SGHTA and CDR2 FQGTGA. The CDR3 is 15 amino acids. J gave up 4 bases and V 6 bases, and 5 bases lay outside the gene matches. The CDR3 DNA follows: TGTGCCAGCAGGCTAGCGGGGGGCTATTACAATGAGCAGTTCTTC. Translated: CASRLAGGYYNEQFF. Full variable domain (missing parts from reference TRBV7-3 and TRBJ2-1): GAGVSQTPSNKVTEKGKYVELRCDPISGHTALYWYRQSLGQGPEFLIYFQGTGAADDSGLPNDRFFAVRPEGSVSTLKIQRTERGDSAVYLCASRLAGGYYNEQFFGPGTRLTVL.

The chain has TRBV11-2 and TRBJ2-3; possible D gene TRBD2, 5 bases. CDR3 length equals 14 residues. The V end lost 5 bases, the J end lost 6 bases, and 15 bases lay between the germline ends. CDR1 and CDR2 from the germline V gene are SGHAT and FQNNGV. As DNA, the CDR3 is TGTGCCAGCAGCGGACGAACTAGTACGGATACGCAGTATTTT. This encodes CASSGRTSTDTQYF.

A few counts support this clone. V is TRBV18 and J is TRBJ1-1, with a tentative D call TRBD1 (5 bases). Trimming removed 2 bases at V and 8 bases at J, with 12 bases between. CDR3 length: 13 residues. Germline loops: CDR1 KGHSH, CDR2 LQKENI. The CDR3 loop is CASSPNDGGEAFF. The DNA of the CDR3 is TGTGCCAGCTCACCAAATGATGGGGGGGAAGCTTTCTTT.

V is TRBV15 and J is TRBJ1-6, with D hard to call. Germline V gives CDR1 LNHNV, CDR2 YYDKDF (reference sequence). The V gene lost 4 bases and the J gene lost 9 bases, with 13 bases spanning the gap. The CDR3 spans 14 residues. CDR3 DNA sequence: TGTGCCACCAGCACTAGACGGAGCGGTTCACCCCTCCACTTT. Residues: CATSTRRSGSPLHF.

This chain uses TRBV28 with TRBJ1-5; 9 nucleotides line up with TRBD1. CDR3 length: 14 amino acids. Per the germline V gene, CDR1 is MDHEN and CDR2 is SYDVKM. J was trimmed by 4 bases and V by 4 bases; bases with no gene match: 2. CDR3 sequence reads: CASSSGQGNQPQHF. In DNA, the CDR3 is TGTGCCAGCAGTTCCGGACAGGGGAATCAGCCCCAGCATTTT.

The chain's CDR3 is CASSLGTGHSGNTIYF. In DNA, the CDR3 is TGTGCCAGCAGCTTAGGGACGGGACACTCTGGAAACACCATATATTTT. The rearrangement uses TRBV7-2 and TRBJ1-3; a weak D match, TRBD1 (6 bases). This CDR3 has 16 residues. Deletions cut 1 base from V and 0 bases from J, with 10 bases between. Per the germline V gene, CDR1 is SGHTA and CDR2 is FQGNSA.

The J gene is TRBJ1-3, the V gene TRBV28; D gene uncertain. Germline V gene data show CDR1 as MDHEN and CDR2 as SYDVKM. Between the trimmed V and J ends, which lost 4 bases and 1 base, there was a span of 8 bases. This CDR3 spans 14 amino acids. This CDR3 reads CASSSHMSGNTIYF. The DNA of the CDR3 is TGTGCCAGCAGTTCACACATGTCTGGAAACACCATATATTTT. Based on the CDR3 plus reference TRBV28 and TRBJ1-3, the full variable domain is DVKVTQSSRYLVKRTGEKVFLECVQDMDHENMFWYRQDPGLGLRLIYFSYDVKMKEKGDIPEGYSVSREKKERFSLILESASTNQTSMYLCASSSHMSGNTIYFGEGSWLTVV.

The J gene is TRBJ1-2, the V gene TRBV14, with unresolved D. The CDR3 totals 15 residues. Germline V CDR1 and CDR2: SGHDN, FVKESK. Trimming removed 4 bases from V and 4 bases from J, with 16 bases in between. The CDR3 DNA reads as TGTGCCAGCAGCCCCGCCGGGGTCTCGTCCTATGGCTACACCTTC. Protein product: CASSPAGVSSYGYTF. Full variable domain (rest looked up from reference TRBV14 and TRBJ1-2): EAGVTQFPSHSVIEKGQTVTLRCDPISGHDNLYWYRRVMGKEIKFLLHFVKESKQDESGMPNNRFLAERTGGTYSTLKVQPAELEDSGVYFCASSPAGVSSYGYTFGSGTRLTVV.

The chain joins TRBV19 to TRBJ1-1; 10 nucleotides match TRBD1. CDR3 size: 15 residues. V trimming: 7 bases; J trimming: 5 bases; junction bases outside the gene matches: 10. Per the germline V gene, CDR1 is LNHDA and CDR2 is SQIVND (reference sequence). The CDR3 spells CASNGQGGVSTEAFF. For the CDR3, the DNA is TGTGCCAGTAATGGACAGGGGGGAGTTAGTACTGAAGCTTTCTTT. The full variable domain, in which reference TRBV19 and TRBJ1-1 provide the parts outside the CDR3, is DGGITQSPKYLFRKEGQNVTLSCEQNLNHDAMYWYRQDPGQGLRLIYYSQIVNDFQKGDIAEGYSVSREKKESFPLTVTSAQKNPTAFYLCASNGQGGVSTEAFFGQGTRLTVV.

This sequence joins TRBV13 and TRBJ1-1; 7 positions match TRBD1. The CDR3 has 11 amino acids. V was clipped by 7 bases and J by 10 bases; unmatched bases: 6. Germline V gene data show CDR1 as PRHDT and CDR2 as FYEKMQ (reference sequence). For the CDR3, the DNA is TGTGCCAGCACCCTTCAGGGGGGAGCTTTCTTT. Translation gives CASTLQGGAFF.

The J gene is TRBJ2-7, the V gene TRBV5-6; 7 bases align to TRBD2. CDR3 length: 14 amino acids. In germline, CDR1 is SGHDT, CDR2 YYEEEE. J gave up 3 bases and V 3 bases, and 6 bases lay outside the gene matches. CDR3 residues: CASSSGEGRYEQYF. The DNA of the CDR3 is TGTGCCAGCAGCTCGGGGGAGGGGCGCTACGAGCAGTACTTC.

V gene TRBV6-4 combines with J gene TRBJ2-6; D gene unclear. V gave up 6 bases and J gave up 0 bases, with 9 bases separating them. This CDR3 spans 15 amino acids. Germline CDR1 is MRHNA and CDR2 is SNTAGT. CDR3 region: CASSPSSSGANVLTF. CDR3 DNA: TGTGCCAGCAGCCCTTCCTCCTCTGGGGCCAACGTCCTGACTTTC.

The genes are TRBV7-8 and TRBJ1-2; 7 bases are a match to TRBD1. Germline CDR1 reads SGHVS; CDR2 reads FQNEAQ. The CDR3 has 14 residues. The V and J ends lost 7 bases and 4 bases, in that order; junction bases with no gene match: 9. The CDR3: CASISGTEGYGYTF. CDR3 nucleotide sequence: TGTGCCAGCATCTCCGGGACAGAGGGCTATGGCTACACCTTC.

This sequence joins TRBV28 and TRBJ1-5, with D maybe TRBD1 (6 bases). V dropped 5 bases and J dropped 6 bases, with 17 bases sitting between them. Germline CDR1 and CDR2: MDHEN and SYDVKM. The CDR3 length is 15 residues. Written as DNA, the CDR3 is TGTGCCAGCAGTACCACCCACAGGGTCGGTCAGCCCCAGCATTTT. Translating it yields CASSTTHRVGQPQHF.

The chain couples TRBV28 to TRBJ1-5; 7 bases map to TRBD1. Losses at the gene ends were 6 bases for V and 6 bases for J; bases not matched to a gene: 5. Germline-derived CDR1 and CDR2 are MDHEN and SYDVKM. This CDR3 is built from 13 residues. For the CDR3, the DNA is TGTGCCAGCAGAAGACAGGGAGGTCAGCCCCAGCATTTT. Its protein product is CASRRQGGQPQHF.

The chain joins TRBV3-1 (or the pseudogene TRBV3-2) to TRBJ2-7; a weak D match, TRBD2 (5 bases). The CDR3 extends over 13 amino acids. The germline V gene encodes CDR1 LGHDT and CDR2 YNNKEL (reference sequence). Trimming removed 4 bases from V and 4 bases from J, with 11 bases in between. The CDR3 sequence is CASSLGGLYEQYF. CDR3 nucleotides: TGTGCCAGCAGCCTTGGCGGGCTTTACGAGCAGTACTTC.